This entry features one TCR beta chain sequence. The specificity of this receptor is unknown. Base quality data are lacking; no much larger clone is found one base away. The entry originates in a study of CD8 T cells in Susac syndrome (dated by TCRdb to between 2017 and 2020). About the study as a whole: Among the Susac syndrome patients who were sequenced, clinically active disease was present in six and clinical remission was observed in eight or nine. At blood withdrawal, Susac syndrome patients were either therapy-naive, taking corticosteroids (in some cases with IVIg as well), or taking IVIg alone. Whether CD8+ T cell activation and differentiation in Susac syndrome was antigen driven was tested using repertoire sequencing.

RNA was extracted using the RNeasy kit, and roughly 0.45 to 1 microgram was reverse transcribed with random hexamers. The immunoSEQ multiplex PCR assay, covering 54 Vbeta and 13 Jbeta segments, was used to amplify TCR beta CDR3 regions. Bias from PCR amplification was corrected by using a synthetic template baseline for primer optimization and for computational correction. The authors' analysis ran thus. Reads were assigned to V, D and J genes according to IMGT and analyzed in immunoSEQ Analyzer, with only productive sequences retained. Clonality was calculated as one minus the Shannon entropy normalized by log2 of the number of productive unique sequences. For each patient and control, public and private clones were evaluated among the 100 most prevalent clones. A clone was defined as Susac-specific if it was absent from the healthy and MS cohorts, from over a thousand published viral clones and from other ImmuneACCESS disease sequences. TCRdb redid the processing of the public reads, applying fastp at Q25 and MiXCR, and retained in-frame beta chains. Each entry is one CDR3 protein sequence, shown with its most common DNA and genes. These V and J calls originate from TCRdb's pipeline instead of the authors' own analysis. The sample data list around 110,000 distinct CDR3 sequences, and under 96% of these were observed just once. The top ten clones comprise about 0.13% of the sample.

Study-wide conclusions, independent of this receptor: The number of individuals in the TCR sequencing and HLA analysis was acknowledged as relatively small. In patients with Susac syndrome, the CD4+ T cell repertoire showed no detectable clonal expansion.

The germline V gene (reference sequence) provides CDR1 DFQATT and CDR2 SNEGSKA. V lost 3 bases and J lost 3 bases, and the count of bases not matched to a germline gene is 4. The CDR3 numbers 13 residues from cysteine through phenylalanine. Solely the CDR3 DNA is kept, with 39 bases framed from the first base. Peripheral blood CD8+ and CD4+ T cells from healthy donors, Susac syndrome patients and multiple sclerosis patients were profiled by high-throughput TCR beta sequencing. Susac syndrome patients met recently defined diagnostic criteria for definite or probable disease. Bulk CD8+ and CD4+ T cells were purified magnetically by negative isolation, whereas CD8+ TEMRA cells were enriched by FACS. Blood was drawn into EDTA tubes, processed within 24 hours, and PBMCs were isolated by density gradient centrifugation. PBMCs intended for TCR sequencing were cryopreserved in liquid nitrogen and were subsequently thawed in a 37 degrees C water bath. The sorted or isolated CD4+, CD8+ and CD8+ TEMRA cells reached a purity of at least 90%.

This TCR was sampled from a human donor with Susac syndrome. The sample was CD4+ T cells from PBMCs. This sequence uses TRBV20-1 and TRBJ2-7, and TRBD2 aligns with 8 junction nucleotides. The DNA is as follows: TGCAGTGCTAGTTCGGGGGGGGGCTACGAGCAGTACTTC. This gives the protein CSASSGGGYEQYF.